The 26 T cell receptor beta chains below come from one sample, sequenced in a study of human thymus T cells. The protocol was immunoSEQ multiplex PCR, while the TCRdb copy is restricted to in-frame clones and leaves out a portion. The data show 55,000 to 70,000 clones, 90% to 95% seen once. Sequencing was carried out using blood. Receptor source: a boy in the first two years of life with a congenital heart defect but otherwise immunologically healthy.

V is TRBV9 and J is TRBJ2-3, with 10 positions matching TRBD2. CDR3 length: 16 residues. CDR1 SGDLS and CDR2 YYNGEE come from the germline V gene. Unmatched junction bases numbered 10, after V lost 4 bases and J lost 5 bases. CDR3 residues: CASSQYPSGGLDTQYF. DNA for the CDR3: TGTGCCAGCAGCCAATACCCTAGCGGGGGATTAGATACGCAGTATTTT.

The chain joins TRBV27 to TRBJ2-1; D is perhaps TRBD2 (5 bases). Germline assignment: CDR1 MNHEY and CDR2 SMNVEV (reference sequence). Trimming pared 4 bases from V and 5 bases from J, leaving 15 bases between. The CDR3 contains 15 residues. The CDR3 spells CASSYTRSTDNEQFF. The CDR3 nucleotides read TGTGCCAGCAGTTATACTAGAAGTACAGACAATGAGCAGTTCTTC.

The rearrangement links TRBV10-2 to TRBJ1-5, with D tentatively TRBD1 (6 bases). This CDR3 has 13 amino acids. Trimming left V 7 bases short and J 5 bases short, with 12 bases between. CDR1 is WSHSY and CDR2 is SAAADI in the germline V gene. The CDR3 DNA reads TGCGCCAGCAAGAAAGACAGGTATCAGCCCCAGCATTTT. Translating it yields CASKKDRYQPQHF.

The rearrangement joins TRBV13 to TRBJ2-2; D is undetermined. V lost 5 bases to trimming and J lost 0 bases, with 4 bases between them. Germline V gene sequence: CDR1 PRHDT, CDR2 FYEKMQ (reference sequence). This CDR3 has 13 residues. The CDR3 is CASSNANTGELFF. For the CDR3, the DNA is TGTGCCAGCAGCAATGCGAACACCGGGGAGCTGTTTTTT.

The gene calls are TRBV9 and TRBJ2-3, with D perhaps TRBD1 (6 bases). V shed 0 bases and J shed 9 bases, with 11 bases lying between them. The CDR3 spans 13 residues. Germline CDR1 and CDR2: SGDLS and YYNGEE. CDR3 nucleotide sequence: TGTGCCAGCAGCGTAGCGGGGCAGGGGACGCAGTATTTT. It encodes CASSVAGQGTQYF.

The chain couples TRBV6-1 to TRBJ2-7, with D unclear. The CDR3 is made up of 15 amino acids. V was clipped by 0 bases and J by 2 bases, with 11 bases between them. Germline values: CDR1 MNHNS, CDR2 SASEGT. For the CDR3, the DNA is TGTGCCAGCAGTGAAGCAGGGCTAGTACCCTACGAGCAGTACTTC. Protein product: CASSEAGLVPYEQYF.

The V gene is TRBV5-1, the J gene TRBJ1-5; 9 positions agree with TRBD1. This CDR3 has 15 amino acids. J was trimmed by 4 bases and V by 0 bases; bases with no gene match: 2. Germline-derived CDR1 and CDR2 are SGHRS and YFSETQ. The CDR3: CASSLGGTGNQPQHF. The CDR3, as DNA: TGCGCCAGCAGCTTGGGGGGGACAGGGAATCAGCCCCAGCATTTT.

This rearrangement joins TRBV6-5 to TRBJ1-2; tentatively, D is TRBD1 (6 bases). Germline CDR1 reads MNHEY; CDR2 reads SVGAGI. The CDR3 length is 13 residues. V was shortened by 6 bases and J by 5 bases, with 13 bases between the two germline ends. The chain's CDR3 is CASSPDSSYGYTF. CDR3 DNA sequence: TGTGCCAGCAGCCCGGACAGTTCATATGGCTACACCTTC.

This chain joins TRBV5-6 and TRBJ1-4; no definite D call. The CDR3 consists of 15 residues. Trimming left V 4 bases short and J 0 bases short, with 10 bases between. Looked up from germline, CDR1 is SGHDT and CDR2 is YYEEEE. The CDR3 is CASSREGPTNEKLFF. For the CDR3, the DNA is TGTGCCAGCAGCCGTGAGGGCCCAACTAATGAAAAACTGTTTTTT.

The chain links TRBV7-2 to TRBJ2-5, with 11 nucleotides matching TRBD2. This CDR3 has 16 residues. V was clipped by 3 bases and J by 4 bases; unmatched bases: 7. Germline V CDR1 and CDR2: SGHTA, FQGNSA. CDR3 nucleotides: TGTGCCAGCAGCTTTACAGGGACTAGCGGAGGAGAGACCCAGTACTTC. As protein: CASSFTGTSGGETQYF.

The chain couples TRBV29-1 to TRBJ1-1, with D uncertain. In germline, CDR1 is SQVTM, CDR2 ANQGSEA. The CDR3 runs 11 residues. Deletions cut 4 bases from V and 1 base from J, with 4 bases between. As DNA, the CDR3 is TGCAGCGTTGGTCAGAACACTGAAGCTTTCTTT. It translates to CSVGQNTEAFF.

CDR3 loop: CASSGPPNYGYTF. In DNA, the CDR3 is TGTGCCAGCTCGGGGCCGCCTAACTATGGCTACACCTTC. The chain joins TRBV9 to TRBJ1-2; D might be TRBD1 (5 bases). Germline V gene lookup returns CDR1 SGDLS and CDR2 YYNGEE. The CDR3 consists of 13 residues. Trimming stripped 7 bases from V and 0 bases from J, with 10 bases between.

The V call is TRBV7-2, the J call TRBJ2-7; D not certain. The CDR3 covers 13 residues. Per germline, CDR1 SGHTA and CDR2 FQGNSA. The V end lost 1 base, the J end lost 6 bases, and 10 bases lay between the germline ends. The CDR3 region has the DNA TGTGCCAGCAGCTTAGACGTTCCGGCCGAGCAGTACTTC. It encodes CASSLDVPAEQYF.

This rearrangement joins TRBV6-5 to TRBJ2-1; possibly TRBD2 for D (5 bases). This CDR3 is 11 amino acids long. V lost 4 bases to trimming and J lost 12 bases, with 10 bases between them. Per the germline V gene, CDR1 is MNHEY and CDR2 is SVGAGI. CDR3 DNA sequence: TGTGCCAGCAGTTCCGGGGTTGGGCAGTTCTTC. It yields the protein CASSSGVGQFF.

CDR3 region: CASSPSGSFSGANVLTF. CDR3 DNA: TGTGCCAGCAGCCCTAGCGGTTCGTTCTCTGGGGCCAACGTCCTGACTTTC. The J gene is TRBJ2-6, the V gene TRBV27; 7 nucleotides align to TRBD2. In germline, CDR1 is MNHEY, CDR2 SMNVEV (reference sequence). The CDR3 totals 17 residues. V trimming: 6 bases; J trimming: 0 bases; junction bases outside the gene matches: 8.

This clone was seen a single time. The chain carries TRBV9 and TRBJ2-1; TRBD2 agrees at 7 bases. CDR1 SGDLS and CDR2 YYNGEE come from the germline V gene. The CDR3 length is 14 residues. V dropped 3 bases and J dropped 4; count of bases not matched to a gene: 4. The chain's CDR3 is CASSGTSRYNEQFF. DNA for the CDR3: TGTGCCAGCAGCGGGACTAGTCGGTACAATGAGCAGTTCTTC. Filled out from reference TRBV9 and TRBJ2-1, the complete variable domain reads DSGVTQTPKHLITATGQRVTLRCSPRSGDLSVYWYQQSLDQGLQFLIQYYNGEERAKGNILERFSAQQFPDLHSELNLSSLELGDSALYFCASSGTSRYNEQFFGPGTRLTVL.

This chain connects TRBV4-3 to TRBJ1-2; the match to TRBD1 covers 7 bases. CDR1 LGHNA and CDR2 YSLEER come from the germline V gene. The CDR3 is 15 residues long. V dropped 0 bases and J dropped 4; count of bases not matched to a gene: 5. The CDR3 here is CASSQDVGTVYGYTF. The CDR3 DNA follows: TGCGCCAGCAGCCAAGACGTGGGGACAGTCTATGGCTACACCTTC.

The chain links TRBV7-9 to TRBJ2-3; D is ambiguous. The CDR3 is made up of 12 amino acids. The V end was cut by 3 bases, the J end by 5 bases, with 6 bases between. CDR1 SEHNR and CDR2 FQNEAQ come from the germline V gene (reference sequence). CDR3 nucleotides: TGTGCCAGCAGCTTCCCGGGAGATACGCAGTATTTT. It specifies CASSFPGDTQYF. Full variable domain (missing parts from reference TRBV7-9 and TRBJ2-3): DTGVSQNPRHKITKRGQNVTFRCDPISEHNRLYWYRQTLGQGPEFLTYFQNEAQLEKSRLLSDRFSAERPKGSFSTLEIQRTEQGDSAMYLCASSFPGDTQYFGPGTRLTVL.

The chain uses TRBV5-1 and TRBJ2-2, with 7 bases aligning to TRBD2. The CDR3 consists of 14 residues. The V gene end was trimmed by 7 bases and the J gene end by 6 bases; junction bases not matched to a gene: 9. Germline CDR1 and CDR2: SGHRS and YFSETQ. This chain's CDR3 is CASAPASGAGELFF. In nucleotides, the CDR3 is TGCGCCAGCGCCCCCGCTAGCGGAGCCGGGGAGCTGTTTTTT.

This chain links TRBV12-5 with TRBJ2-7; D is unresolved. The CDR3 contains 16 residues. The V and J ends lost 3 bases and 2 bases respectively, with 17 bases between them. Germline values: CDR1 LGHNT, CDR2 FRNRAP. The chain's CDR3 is CASGFPPPLSPYEQYF. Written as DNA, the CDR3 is TGTGCTAGTGGTTTCCCCCCACCACTGTCTCCCTACGAGCAGTACTTC.

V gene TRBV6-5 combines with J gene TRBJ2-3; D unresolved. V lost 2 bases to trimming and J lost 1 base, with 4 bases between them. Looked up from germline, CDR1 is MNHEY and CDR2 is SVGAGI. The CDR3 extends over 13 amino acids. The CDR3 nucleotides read TGTGCCAGCAGTTACGGTGGCACAGATACGCAGTATTTT. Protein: CASSYGGTDTQYF.

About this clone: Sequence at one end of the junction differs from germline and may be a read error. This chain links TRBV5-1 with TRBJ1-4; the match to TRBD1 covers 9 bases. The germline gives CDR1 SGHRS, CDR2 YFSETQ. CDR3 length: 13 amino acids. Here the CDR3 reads CASGGQGYEKLFF. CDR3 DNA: TGTGCCAGCGGGGGACAGGGCTATGAAAAACTGTTTTTT.

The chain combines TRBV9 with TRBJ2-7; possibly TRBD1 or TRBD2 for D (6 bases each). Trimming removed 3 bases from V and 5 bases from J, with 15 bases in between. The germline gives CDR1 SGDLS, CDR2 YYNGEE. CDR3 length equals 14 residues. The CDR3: CASSGGEGGNEQYF. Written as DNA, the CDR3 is TGTGCCAGCAGCGGAGGAGAGGGGGGTAACGAGCAGTACTTC.

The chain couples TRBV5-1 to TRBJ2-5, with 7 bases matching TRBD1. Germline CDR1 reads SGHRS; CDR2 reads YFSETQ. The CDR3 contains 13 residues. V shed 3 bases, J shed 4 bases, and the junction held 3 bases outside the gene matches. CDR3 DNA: TGCGCCAGCAGCTCGGCAGGGGGAGAGACCCAGTACTTC. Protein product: CASSSAGGETQYF.

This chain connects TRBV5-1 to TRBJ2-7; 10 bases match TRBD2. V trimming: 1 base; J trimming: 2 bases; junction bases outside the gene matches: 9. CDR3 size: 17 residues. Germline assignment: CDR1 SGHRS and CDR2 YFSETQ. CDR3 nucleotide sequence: TGCGCCAGCAGCTTGTTTCCTAGCGGGGGCGCCGCCTACGAGCAGTACTTC. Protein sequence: CASSLFPSGGAAYEQYF.

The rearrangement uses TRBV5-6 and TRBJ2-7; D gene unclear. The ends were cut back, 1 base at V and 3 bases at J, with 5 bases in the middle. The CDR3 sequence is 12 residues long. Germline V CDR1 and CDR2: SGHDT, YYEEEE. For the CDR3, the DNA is TGTGCCAGCAGCTTGACAGTCTACGAGCAGTACTTC. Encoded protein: CASSLTVYEQYF.